Following are 19 T cell receptor beta chains from one sample sequenced in a study of cytomegalovirus exposure and HLA in healthy donors. Amplification used 60 Vbeta primers and 13 Jbeta primers. The protocol was immunoSEQ multiplex PCR, while the TCRdb copy is restricted to in-frame clones and leaves out a portion. This sample carries about 120,000 clones, approximately 70% of them seen once, and the ten largest clones take over 1.5%. Sequenced: PBMCs. Receptors originate from a man between 18 and 29 years old in good health and CMV-seronegative.

About this clone itself: Germline and junction disagree at one end, which may indicate a read error. The rearrangement uses TRBV9 and TRBJ1-1, with 7 bases aligning to TRBD1. This CDR3 region has 15 residues. Per the germline V gene, CDR1 is SGDLS and CDR2 is YYNGEE. Here the CDR3 reads CASSVAQGMGAEALF. The CDR3 bases are TGTGCCAGCAGCGTAGCACAGGGGATGGGCGCTGAAGCTCTCTTT.

The rearrangement links TRBV5-5 to TRBJ2-1; 12 nucleotides align to TRBD2. CDR3 length equals 16 residues. CDR1 SGHKS and CDR2 YYEKEE come from the germline V gene (reference sequence). V lost 2 bases, J lost 8 bases, and 8 bases stayed unmatched. This CDR3 reads CASSLVATSGGYEQFF. DNA of the CDR3: TGTGCCAGCAGCTTAGTTGCGACTAGCGGGGGATATGAGCAGTTCTTC.

This clone has a single count. The genes are TRBV28 and TRBJ1-2; D is perhaps TRBD1 (5 bases). Germline CDR1 reads MDHEN; CDR2 reads SYDVKM. Trimming cost V 2 bases and J 5 bases, with 12 bases left between them. The CDR3 spans 14 residues. CDR3 in amino acids: CASSLSGGRYGYTF. The DNA for the CDR3 is TGTGCCAGCAGTTTAAGCGGGGGAAGGTATGGCTACACCTTC.

The chain combines TRBV11-2 with TRBJ2-6, with 11 positions matching TRBD1. Germline loops: CDR1 SGHAT, CDR2 FQNNGV. The CDR3 runs 19 residues. After removal of 5 bases from V and 0 bases from J, the junction contained 9 bases not matched to a gene. Written as DNA, the CDR3 is TGTGCCAGCAGCGTCAACCCGGGACAGGGGGTCTCTGGGGCCAACGTCCTGACTTTC. Protein: CASSVNPGQGVSGANVLTF.

The chain recombines TRBV5-1 with TRBJ2-4; 9 bases are shared with TRBD2. V shed 3 bases, J shed 3 bases, and the junction held 7 bases outside the gene matches. The germline gives CDR1 SGHRS, CDR2 YFSETQ. CDR3 length: 16 amino acids. The CDR3 sequence is CASSSIAGAGKNIQYF. For the CDR3, the DNA is TGCGCCAGCAGCTCTATAGCGGGGGCGGGCAAAAACATTCAGTACTTC.

V is TRBV19 and J is TRBJ2-1; possible D gene TRBD1, 7 bases. V lost 5 bases, J lost 7 bases, and 21 bases lay in between. The CDR3 spans 16 residues. Germline-derived CDR1 and CDR2 are LNHDA and SQIVND (reference sequence). The CDR3 DNA reads TGTGCCAGTAGTCTTCATGAGGGGGCGGGACGGAATGAGCAGTTCTTC. Its protein product is CASSLHEGAGRNEQFF.

This chain joins TRBV6-5 and TRBJ1-4; 8 bases align to TRBD1. The CDR3 has 14 amino acids. V shed 6 bases, J shed 7 bases, and the junction held 7 bases outside the gene matches. CDR1 MNHEY and CDR2 SVGAGI come from the germline V gene. The CDR3 DNA sequence: TGTGCCAGCAGACAACTGGACAGGGCTGAAAAACTGTTTTTT. Translating gives CASRQLDRAEKLFF.

This chain connects TRBV6-5 to TRBJ2-1, with D possibly TRBD1 on 5 matching bases. This CDR3 has 14 amino acids. Trimming shortened V by 6 bases and J by 0 bases, and 9 bases separated the two germline ends. CDR1 MNHEY and CDR2 SVGAGI come from the germline V gene. The chain's CDR3 is CASSVRGSYNEQFF. The CDR3 nucleotides read TGTGCCAGCAGCGTAAGGGGCTCCTACAATGAGCAGTTCTTC.

This clone occurred a few times. This chain connects TRBV5-1 to TRBJ1-1, with a possible D match to TRBD1 (6 bases). Germline V CDR1 and CDR2: SGHRS, YFSETQ. Trimming stripped 4 bases from V and 6 bases from J, with 13 bases between. This CDR3 contains 13 residues. CDR3 in amino acids: CASSPGGGSEAFF. The CDR3 DNA reads as TGCGCCAGCAGCCCCGGCGGGGGCTCTGAAGCTTTCTTT.

Remarks on this clone: Different DNA sequences within this sample yield the same CDR3. This sequence joins TRBV5-1 and TRBJ1-4; a weak D match, TRBD1 (5 bases). This CDR3 contains 17 residues. Germline CDR1 reads SGHRS; CDR2 reads YFSETQ. V shed 2 bases and J shed 4 bases, with 18 bases lying between them. CDR3 sequence: CASSFFGPRQGNEKLFF. For the CDR3, the DNA is TGCGCCAGCAGCTTTTTTGGGCCAAGGCAGGGTAATGAAAAACTGTTTTTT.

The genes are TRBV30 and TRBJ1-2, with no clear D. Germline V gene lookup returns CDR1 GTSNPN and CDR2 SVGIG (reference sequence). This CDR3 has 10 amino acids. V lost 2 bases to trimming and J lost 10 bases, with 8 bases between them. CDR3 region: CAWSHRHYTF. The CDR3 DNA sequence: TGTGCCTGGAGTCATAGACACTACACCTTC.

V usage is TRBV13 and J usage is TRBJ2-5, with 7 nucleotides matching TRBD1. Germline V gene sequence: CDR1 PRHDT, CDR2 FYEKMQ (reference sequence). CDR3 length: 14 residues. The ends lost 5 bases at V and 7 bases at J; junction bases unmatched: 10. CDR3 residues: CASSPNRGSGTQYF. The CDR3 region has the DNA TGTGCCAGCAGCCCCAACAGGGGATCCGGGACCCAGTACTTC.

This sequence joins TRBV6-1 and TRBJ2-3, with 8 bases identical to TRBD2. Trimming at V came to 7 bases and at J to 3 bases, leaving 9 bases not matched to a gene. Germline CDR1 reads MNHNS; CDR2 reads SASEGT. This CDR3 region has 15 residues. CDR3: CASKRNSGDTDTQYF. As DNA, the CDR3 is TGTGCCAGCAAGAGGAATAGCGGGGATACAGATACGCAGTATTTT.

The chain couples TRBV27 to TRBJ2-7, with 7 bases that match TRBD2. The germline gives CDR1 MNHEY, CDR2 SMNVEV (reference sequence). Trimming at V came to 6 bases and at J to 4 bases, leaving 15 bases not matched to a gene. The CDR3 is 16 amino acids. The CDR3 is CASRPSLGGGGYEQYF. CDR3 nucleotides: TGTGCCAGCAGACCCTCGCTCGGCGGGGGAGGGTACGAGCAGTACTTC.

This clone came up once. Other DNA sequences in the same sample also yield this CDR3. The rearrangement joins TRBV29-1 to TRBJ2-3; D is ambiguous. Germline CDR1 reads SQVTM; CDR2 reads ANQGSEA. The germline V and J ends were trimmed by 4 bases and 2 bases, with 10 bases remaining between them. The length of the CDR3 is 13 residues. CDR3 region: CSVGGLSTDTQYF. The CDR3 DNA sequence: TGCAGCGTTGGCGGTCTTTCCACAGATACGCAGTATTTT.

This sequence joins TRBV28 and TRBJ2-3; 13 positions match TRBD2. The length of the CDR3 is 18 residues. After removal of 2 bases from V and 0 bases from J, the junction contained 5 bases not matched to a gene. Germline V CDR1 and CDR2: MDHEN, SYDVKM. CDR3 DNA sequence: TGTGCCAGCAGTTTAACTAGCGGGAGGGTTACTAGCACAGATACGCAGTATTTT. Translation: CASSLTSGRVTSTDTQYF.

The rearrangement uses TRBV6-1 and TRBJ2-6; D possibly corresponds to TRBD1 (5 bases). Germline CDR1 and CDR2: MNHNS and SASEGT. The V end lost 11 bases, the J end lost 4 bases, and 12 bases lay between the germline ends. This CDR3 contains 13 residues. CDR3 coding DNA: TGTGCCGAAGGGGCGGACGGGGCCAACGTCCTGACTTTC. This codes for CAEGADGANVLTF.

This clone turned up a few times. The chain couples TRBV4-1 to TRBJ1-5, with D perhaps TRBD1 (6 bases). This CDR3 region has 14 residues. The germline V and J ends were trimmed by 5 bases and 0 bases, with 8 bases remaining between them. Germline CDR1 and CDR2: MGHRA and YSYEKL. The CDR3, as DNA: TGCGCCAGCAGCGAACAGGGTAGCAATCAGCCCCAGCATTTT. Its protein is CASSEQGSNQPQHF.

The chain is built from TRBV6-1 and TRBJ2-7, with 9 nucleotides matching TRBD2. Germline V gives CDR1 MNHNS, CDR2 SASEGT. V was pared by 3 bases and J by 7 bases, with 13 bases of the junction left unmatched. This CDR3 is 16 amino acids long. The CDR3 loop reads CASSDAGVGAGGEQYF. The CDR3 coding sequence is TGTGCCAGCAGTGACGCAGGGGTGGGGGCGGGGGGGGAGCAGTACTTC.